This T cell receptor (beta chain) was recorded in a study of T cells after yellow fever vaccination (dated by TCRdb to the late 2010s). Study-wide context: Libraries from fractions with low cell numbers were prepared with the SMART-Seq v4 Ultra Low Input RNA kit. To follow T-cell clones before and after both primary and booster YFV17D yellow fever vaccination, bulk TCR alpha and beta repertoires underwent longitudinal sequencing. Two healthy male donors, one aged 18 to 30 and one aged 30 to 39 years, were included in the cohort. Blood was collected at multiple timepoints before and after primary and secondary immunization, and bulk PBMC replicates and cell subsets were isolated. Results the study describes overall, beyond this receptor: After the booster, most of the clones that had expanded following primary vaccination were detected again (96% of CD4 and around 87% of CD8), which suggests that memory was broadly maintained. Compared with the primary T-cell response, the secondary T-cell response was faster but weaker, reaching its peak on day 5 rather than on day 15. A small share of clonotypes occurred in both CD4 and CD8 compartments, likely arising from convergent recombination. Because the study included only a couple of donors, the extent to which the findings can be generalized is limited. FACS-sorted repertoires could contain abundant contaminating clonotypes from the bulk population, so computational filtering was required.

TCR cDNA was synthesized by 5'RACE template switching, which introduced a universal primer site and unique molecular identifiers. Priming of cDNA synthesis was performed from both the TCR alpha and TCR beta constant segments. Two PCR steps were used to amplify libraries, with sample barcodes and sequencing adapters being added in the second step. Libraries were sequenced on Illumina HiSeq 2500 (2x100 bp) or NovaSeq (2x150 bp). For the original study's pipeline: MIGEC was used to demultiplex reads and collapse the reads into UMI consensus sequences, and MiXCR was used for V(D)J alignment. Clonotypes responding to the vaccine were identified with edgeR on replicate PBMC samples, with the criteria of FDR below 0.01 and a log2 fold change above 5 up to day 15. Each bulk clonotype was labeled CD4 or CD8 based on which sequenced repertoire, CD4 or CD8, contained the clonotype at higher abundance. TCRdb cleaned the public reads at Q25 with fastp, built clones with MiXCR and kept in-frame beta chains. CDR3 protein duplicates are merged, each entry listing the most common genes and DNA. These V and J calls are TCRdb output, not the study's own analysis. In all, the sample holds more than 450,000 distinct CDR3 sequences, and 21% of those were seen once. The ten biggest clones cover about a sixth of the sample.

Reading the label with the study, this specimen's treatment or condition is: live attenuated yellow fever vaccine strain. At every blood-draw timepoint, two biological replicates of bulk PBMCs were collected. PBMCs were isolated from peripheral blood using a standard Ficoll-Paque protocol. TriZol was used to extract RNA from bulk PBMCs, CD4 and CD8 fractions, and dextramer-positive and dextramer-negative fractions. This clonotype turned up a few times. The target of this receptor is not known. Qualities for individual bases were not recorded, and no much larger clone is one base off. Based on the germline V gene, the CDR1 and CDR2 sequences are MDHEN and SYDVKM. The CDR3 contains 13 residues, cysteine and phenylalanine counted. Just CDR3 DNA is preserved here, 39 bases in frame from base 1. Trimming costs V 6 bases and J 4 bases, and their ends lie 9 bases apart.

This sequence was found in a man younger than 35 who received the YFV17D yellow fever vaccine. Recombination linked TRBV28 to TRBJ2-2; the D gene is not confidently resolved. The sequencing used PBMCs, collected 20 to 25 days after the first yellow fever vaccination. This receptor carries the CDR3 CASSPTITGELFF. The base sequence is TGTGCCAGCAGCCCGACCATCACCGGGGAGCTGTTTTTT.